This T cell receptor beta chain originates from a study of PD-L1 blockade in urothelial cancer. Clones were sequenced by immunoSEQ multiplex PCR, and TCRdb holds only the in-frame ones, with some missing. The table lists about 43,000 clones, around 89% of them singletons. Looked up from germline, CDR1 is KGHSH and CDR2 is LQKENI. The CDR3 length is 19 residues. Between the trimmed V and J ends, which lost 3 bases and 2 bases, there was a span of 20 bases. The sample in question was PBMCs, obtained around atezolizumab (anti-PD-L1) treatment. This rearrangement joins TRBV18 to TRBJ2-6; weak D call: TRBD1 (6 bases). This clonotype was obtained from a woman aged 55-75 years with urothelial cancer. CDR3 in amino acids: CASSPLPTGYSAGANVLTF. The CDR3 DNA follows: TGTGCCAGCTCACCCTTACCCACAGGGTACTCCGCTGGGGCCAACGTCCTGACTTTC. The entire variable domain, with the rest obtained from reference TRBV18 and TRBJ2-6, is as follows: NAGVMQNPRHLVRRRGQEARLRCSPMKGHSHVYWYRQLPEEGLKFMVYLQKENIIDESGMPKERFSAEFPKEGPSILRIQQVVRGDSAAYFCASSPLPTGYSAGANVLTFGAGSRLTVL.